One and the same sample provided the 16 T cell receptor beta chains below, sequenced in a study of blood T cells in healthy people across ages. The use of a sample-barcoded 5' primer and a J-beta primer mix characterized a second PCR of roughly 7 to 11 cycles. Each CDR3 protein gets one entry after TCRdb re-called the 5' RACE reads with MiXCR. Of about 800,000 distinct CDR3 sequences detected, 35% to 50% appear once; the ten largest clones hold approximately 18%. The sample comprised blood. The receptors stem from an elderly man in good health.

The rearrangement uses TRBV28 and TRBJ2-7, with 7 bases lining up with TRBD1. The J call may be mistaken, given a closer DNA end match to TRBJ2-5. The CDR3 contains 15 residues. Germline V gives CDR1 MDHEN, CDR2 SYDVKM. The chain's CDR3 is CASRVDRAEMGTQYF. The CDR3 region has the DNA TGTGCCAGCAGAGTAGACAGGGCTGAGATGGGGACCCAGTACTTC.

This chain uses TRBV4-1 with TRBJ2-3, with a weak D call TRBD2 (6 bases). The germline V gene encodes CDR1 MGHRA and CDR2 YSYEKL. Trimming stripped 1 base from V and 0 bases from J, with 11 bases between. The CDR3 loop spans 16 amino acids. For the CDR3, the DNA is TGCGCCAGCAGCCAAGCTCCCGGGACTAGCACAGATACGCAGTATTTT. This encodes CASSQAPGTSTDTQYF.

This clonotype was counted only a few times. This chain uses TRBV7-9 with TRBJ1-1; the D gene is possibly TRBD1 (5 bases). Germline CDR1 SEHNR, CDR2 FQNEAQ (reference sequence). The V gene lost 5 bases and the J gene lost 1 base, with 14 bases spanning the gap. CDR3 length: 15 amino acids. In DNA, the CDR3 is TGTGCCAGCAGCCCCGGGGACTTTCGGAACACTGAAGCTTTCTTT. Its protein is CASSPGDFRNTEAFF.

The chain employs TRBV6-1 and TRBJ1-2; no definite D call. CDR3 length: 14 residues. The germline V and J ends were trimmed by 5 bases and 2 bases, with 12 bases remaining between them. The germline CDR1 and CDR2 sequences are MNHNS and SASEGT. DNA of the CDR3: TGTGCCAGCAGTCCCAACTGGGGAAACTATGGCTACACCTTC. As protein: CASSPNWGNYGYTF.

The chain is built from TRBV7-9 and TRBJ1-1; the D gene is possibly TRBD1 (5 bases). Germline lookup yields CDR1 SEHNR and CDR2 FQNEAQ (reference sequence). The CDR3 runs 12 residues. Trimming removed 4 bases at V and 8 bases at J, with 11 bases between. The CDR3 reads CASSWGDGEAFF. In DNA, the CDR3 is TGTGCCAGCAGCTGGGGGGACGGGGAAGCTTTCTTT. Full variable domain (remainder filled in from reference TRBV7-9 and TRBJ1-1): DTGVSQNPRHKITKRGQNVTFRCDPISEHNRLYWYRQTLGQGPEFLTYFQNEAQLEKSRLLSDRFSAERPKGSFSTLEIQRTEQGDSAMYLCASSWGDGEAFFGQGTRLTVV.

The rearrangement joins TRBV7-9 to TRBJ2-4; a weak D match, TRBD2 (6 bases). The germline V gene encodes CDR1 SEHNR and CDR2 FQNEAQ (reference sequence). The CDR3 contains 19 residues. V was trimmed by 1 base and J by 1 base, leaving 20 bases between them. CDR3 nucleotides: TGTGCCAGCAGCTTAGTTGCGGGACTCCTTCTTGAGGCCAAAAACATTCAGTACTTC. It encodes CASSLVAGLLLEAKNIQYF.

V usage is TRBV7-2 and J usage is TRBJ2-7, with a weak D call TRBD1 (5 bases). V gave up 3 bases and J gave up 2 bases, with 17 bases separating them. The length of the CDR3 is 16 residues. CDR1 is SGHTA, CDR2 FQGNSA, per germline. The CDR3 region is CASSFEFVRAPYEQYF. The DNA of the CDR3 is TGTGCCAGCAGCTTCGAGTTTGTCAGGGCCCCCTACGAGCAGTACTTC.

Only a few counts were recorded for this clonotype. V usage is TRBV30 and J usage is TRBJ2-5; TRBD2 might be the D (5 bases). Trimming left V 2 bases short and J 7 bases short, with 14 bases between. CDR3 size: 13 residues. Per germline, CDR1 GTSNPN and CDR2 SVGIG (reference sequence). The CDR3 DNA reads as TGTGCCTGGAGTCTCTCGAGAGAGGGGACCCAGTACTTC. Translated: CAWSLSREGTQYF. The whole variable domain, filled in from reference TRBV30 and TRBJ2-5, reads SQTIHQWPATLVQPVGSPLSLECTVEGTSNPNLYWYRQAAGRGLQLLFYSVGIGQISSEVPQNLSASRPQDRQFILSSKKLLLSDSGFYLCAWSLSREGTQYFGPGTRLLVL.

A few counts support this clonotype. The chain has TRBV3-1 and TRBJ2-1; no reliable D call. The CDR3 runs to 15 residues. CDR1 and CDR2 (germline): LGHDT, YNNKEL (reference sequence). V dropped 0 bases and J dropped 7 bases, with 13 bases sitting between them. The CDR3 region has the DNA TGTGCCAGCAGCCAAGATCCCTTGGTAGCAAATGAGCAGTTCTTC. As protein: CASSQDPLVANEQFF.

This rearrangement joins TRBV12-3 or TRBV12-4 to TRBJ1-2, with D hard to call. The CDR3 sequence is 13 residues long. V was clipped by 1 base and J by 6 bases, with 9 bases between them. The CDR3 loop reads CASSLVSVNGYTF. In nucleotides, the CDR3 is TGTGCCAGCAGTTTAGTATCTGTGAATGGCTACACCTTC.

The genes are TRBV11-1 and TRBJ2-7; 7 positions match TRBD1. The CDR3 totals 15 residues. Looked up from germline, CDR1 is SGHAT and CDR2 is FQDESV (reference sequence). With 2 bases clipped from V and 2 bases from J, the junction kept 6 bases outside the gene matches. CDR3: CASSLRTGDTYEQYF. The CDR3 DNA sequence: TGTGCCAGCAGCTTAAGGACAGGCGATACCTACGAGCAGTACTTC.

The chain couples TRBV4-3 to TRBJ2-1, with 9 bases aligning to TRBD2. The CDR3 sequence is 16 residues long. With 3 bases clipped from V and 1 base from J, the junction kept 4 bases outside the gene matches. CDR1 is LGHNA, CDR2 YSLEER, per germline. The CDR3: CASSHRLAVSYNEQFF. Here the CDR3 DNA reads TGCGCCAGCAGCCATAGACTAGCGGTGTCCTACAATGAGCAGTTCTTC.

Details on this clonotype: A much larger clonotype is one base distant, so this may be a read error. The V and J genes are TRBV4-2 and TRBJ2-1, with TRBD2 matching over 9 bases. Germline V lookup: CDR1 LGHNA, CDR2 YNFKEQ. The CDR3 consists of 16 residues. CDR3: CASSQDPSGNGNERFF. The CDR3 DNA reads TGTGCCAGCAGCCAAGATCCTAGCGGGAATGGCAATGAGCGGTTCTTC.

CDR3 nucleotides: TGCAGTGCTAGATGGAACTATGGCTACACCTTC. This gives the protein CSARWNYGYTF. V gene TRBV20-1 combines with J gene TRBJ1-2, with D unclear. This CDR3 contains 11 residues. Germline CDR1 and CDR2: DFQATT and SNEGSKA (reference sequence). With 2 bases removed from V and 2 bases from J, the gap between germline ends came to 3 bases.

The CDR3 region has the DNA TGTGCCACCAGTGATTCCGCCGGGAGCCTGCTACGCGAGCAGTACTTC. Protein product: CATSDSAGSLLREQYF. V is TRBV24-1 and J is TRBJ2-7; D is possibly TRBD2 (6 bases). V was shortened by 2 bases and J by 6 bases, with 19 bases between the two germline ends. CDR1 and CDR2 (germline): KGHDR, SFDVKD. CDR3 length: 16 residues.

This chain links TRBV29-1 with TRBJ1-4; no clear D. From germline, CDR1 is SQVTM and CDR2 ANQGSEA. Trimming left V 5 bases short and J 7 bases short, with 8 bases between. The CDR3 consists of 11 residues. CDR3 nucleotides: TGCAGCGTTACAAAAGGTGAAAAACTGTTTTTT. It encodes CSVTKGEKLFF.